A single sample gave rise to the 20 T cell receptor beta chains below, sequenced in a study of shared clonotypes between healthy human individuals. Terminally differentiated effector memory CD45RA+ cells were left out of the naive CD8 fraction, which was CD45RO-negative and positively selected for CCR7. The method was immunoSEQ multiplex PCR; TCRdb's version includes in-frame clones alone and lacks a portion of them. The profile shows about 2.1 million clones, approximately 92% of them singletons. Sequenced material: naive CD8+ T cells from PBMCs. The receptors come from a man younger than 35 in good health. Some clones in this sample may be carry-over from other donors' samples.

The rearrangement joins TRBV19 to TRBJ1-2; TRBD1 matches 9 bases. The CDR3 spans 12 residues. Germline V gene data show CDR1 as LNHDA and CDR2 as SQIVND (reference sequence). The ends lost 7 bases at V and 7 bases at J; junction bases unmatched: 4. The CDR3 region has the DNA TGTGCCAGTATTGGGGACAGGGCTGGCTACACCTTC. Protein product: CASIGDRAGYTF.

For the CDR3, the DNA is TGTGCCAGCAGTTCCCGGCAGGGCGACTATGGCTACACCTTC. Protein product: CASSSRQGDYGYTF. V is TRBV27 and J is TRBJ1-2; perhaps TRBD1 as D (5 bases). The V gene lost 4 bases and the J gene lost 3 bases, with 12 bases spanning the gap. CDR1 MNHEY and CDR2 SMNVEV come from the germline V gene (reference sequence). The CDR3 contains 14 residues.

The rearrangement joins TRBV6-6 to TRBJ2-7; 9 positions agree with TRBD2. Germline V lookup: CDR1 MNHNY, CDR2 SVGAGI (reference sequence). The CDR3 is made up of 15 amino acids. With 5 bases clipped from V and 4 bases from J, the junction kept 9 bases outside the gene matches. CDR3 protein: CASSALAGKEYEQYF. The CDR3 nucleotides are TGTGCCAGCAGTGCCCTAGCGGGAAAGGAGTACGAGCAGTACTTC.

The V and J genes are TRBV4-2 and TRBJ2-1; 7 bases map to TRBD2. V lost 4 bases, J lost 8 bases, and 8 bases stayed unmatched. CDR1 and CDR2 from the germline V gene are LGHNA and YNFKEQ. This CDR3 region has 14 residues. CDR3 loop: CASSRMRELDEQFF. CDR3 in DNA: TGTGCCAGCAGCCGAATGCGGGAGTTGGATGAGCAGTTCTTC.

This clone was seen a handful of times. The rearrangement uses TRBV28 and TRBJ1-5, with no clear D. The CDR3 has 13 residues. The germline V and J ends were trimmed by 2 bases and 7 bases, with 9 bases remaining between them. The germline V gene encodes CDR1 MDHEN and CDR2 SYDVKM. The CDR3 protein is CASSLRVEQPQHF. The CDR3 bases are TGTGCCAGCAGTTTACGGGTGGAACAGCCCCAGCATTTT. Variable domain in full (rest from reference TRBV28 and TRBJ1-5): DVKVTQSSRYLVKRTGEKVFLECVQDMDHENMFWYRQDPGLGLRLIYFSYDVKMKEKGDIPEGYSVSREKKERFSLILESASTNQTSMYLCASSLRVEQPQHFGDGTRLSIL.

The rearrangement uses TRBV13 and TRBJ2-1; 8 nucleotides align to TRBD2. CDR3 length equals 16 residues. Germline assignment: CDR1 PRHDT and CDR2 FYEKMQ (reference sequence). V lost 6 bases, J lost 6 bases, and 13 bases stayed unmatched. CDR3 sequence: CASSLTAGGIINEQFF. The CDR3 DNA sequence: TGTGCCAGCAGTTTAACCGCGGGAGGAATTATCAATGAGCAGTTCTTC. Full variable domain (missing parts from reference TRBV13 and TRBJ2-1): AAGVIQSPRHLIKEKRETATLKCYPIPRHDTVYWYQQGPGQDPQFLISFYEKMQSDKGSIPDRFSAQQFSDYHSELNMSSLELGDSALYFCASSLTAGGIINEQFFGPGTRLTVL.

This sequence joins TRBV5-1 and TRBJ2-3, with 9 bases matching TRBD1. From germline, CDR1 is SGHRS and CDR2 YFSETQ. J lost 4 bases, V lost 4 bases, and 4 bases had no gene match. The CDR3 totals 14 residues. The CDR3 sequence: CASSQGQGPDTQYF. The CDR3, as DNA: TGCGCCAGCAGCCAGGGACAGGGACCAGATACGCAGTATTTT. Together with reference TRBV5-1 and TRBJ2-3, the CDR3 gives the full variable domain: KAGVTQTPRYLIKTRGQQVTLSCSPISGHRSVSWYQQTPGQGLQFLFEYFSETQRNKGNFPGRFSGRQFSNSRSEMNVSTLELGDSALYLCASSQGQGPDTQYFGPGTRLTVL.

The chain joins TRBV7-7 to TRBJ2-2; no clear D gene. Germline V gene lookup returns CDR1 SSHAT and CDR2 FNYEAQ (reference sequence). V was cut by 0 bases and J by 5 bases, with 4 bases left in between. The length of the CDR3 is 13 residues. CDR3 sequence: CASSLAETGELFF. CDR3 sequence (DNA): TGTGCCAGCAGCTTAGCGGAAACCGGGGAGCTGTTTTTT.

CDR3 in amino acids: CASSLTGDQETQYF. DNA of the CDR3: TGCGCCAGCAGCTTGACAGGGGACCAAGAGACCCAGTACTTC. The V call is TRBV5-1, the J call TRBJ2-5; TRBD1 aligns across 7 bases. This CDR3 spans 14 amino acids. Germline V CDR1 and CDR2: SGHRS, YFSETQ. V lost 1 base, J lost 0 bases, and 0 bases stayed unmatched.

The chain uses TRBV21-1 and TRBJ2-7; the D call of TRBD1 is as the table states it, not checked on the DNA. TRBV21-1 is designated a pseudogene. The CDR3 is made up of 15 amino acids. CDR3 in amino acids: CASSKVNRLVYEQYF. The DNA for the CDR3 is TGTGCCAGCAGCAAAGTAAACAGGCTGGTTTACGAGCAGTACTTC.

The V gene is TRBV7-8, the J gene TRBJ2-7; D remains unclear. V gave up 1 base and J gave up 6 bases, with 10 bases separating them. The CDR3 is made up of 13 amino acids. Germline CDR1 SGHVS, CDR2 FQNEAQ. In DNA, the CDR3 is TGTGCCAGCAGCTTAGAGCCAGCCCCCGAGCAGTACTTC. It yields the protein CASSLEPAPEQYF.

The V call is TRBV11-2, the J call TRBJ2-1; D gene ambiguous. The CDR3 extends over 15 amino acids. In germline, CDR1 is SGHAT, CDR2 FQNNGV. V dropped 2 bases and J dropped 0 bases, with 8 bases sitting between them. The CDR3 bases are TGTGCCAGCAGCTTAACCCGGAGCTCCTACAATGAGCAGTTCTTC. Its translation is CASSLTRSSYNEQFF.

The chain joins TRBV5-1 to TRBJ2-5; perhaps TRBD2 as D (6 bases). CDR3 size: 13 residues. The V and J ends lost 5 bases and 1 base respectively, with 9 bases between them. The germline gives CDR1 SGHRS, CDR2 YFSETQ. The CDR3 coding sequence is TGCGCCAGCAGGGAGGGGATCCAAGAGACCCAGTACTTC. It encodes CASREGIQETQYF.

CDR3 in amino acids: CASSGRGAGGSWEQYF. CDR3 DNA sequence: TGTGCCAGCAGCGGGCGAGGAGCGGGAGGGAGTTGGGAGCAGTACTTC. This chain joins TRBV11-2 and TRBJ2-7; TRBD2 matches 10 bases. Germline-derived CDR1 and CDR2 are SGHAT and FQNNGV. V dropped 5 bases and J dropped 7; count of bases not matched to a gene: 14. This CDR3 comprises 16 residues.

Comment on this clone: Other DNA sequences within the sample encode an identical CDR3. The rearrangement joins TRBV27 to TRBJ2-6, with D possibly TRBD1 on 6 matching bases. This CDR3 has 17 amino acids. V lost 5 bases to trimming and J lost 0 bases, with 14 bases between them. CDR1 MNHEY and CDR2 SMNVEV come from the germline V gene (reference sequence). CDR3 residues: CASSPRTVSSGANVLTF. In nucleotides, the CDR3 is TGTGCCAGCAGTCCCCGGACAGTAAGCTCTGGGGCCAACGTCCTGACTTTC.

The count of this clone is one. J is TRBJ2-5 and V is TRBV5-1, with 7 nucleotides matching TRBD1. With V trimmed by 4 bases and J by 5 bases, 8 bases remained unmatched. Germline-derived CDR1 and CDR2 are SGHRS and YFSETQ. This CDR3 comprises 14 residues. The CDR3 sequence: CASSHRQGGETQYF. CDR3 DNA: TGCGCCAGCAGCCATCGACAGGGTGGTGAGACCCAGTACTTC.

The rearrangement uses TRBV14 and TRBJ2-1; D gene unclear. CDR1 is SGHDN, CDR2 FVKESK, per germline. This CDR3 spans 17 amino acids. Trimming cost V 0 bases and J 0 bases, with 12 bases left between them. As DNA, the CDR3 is TGTGCCAGCAGCCAAGACTCTCTGGATTACTCCTACAATGAGCAGTTCTTC. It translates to CASSQDSLDYSYNEQFF.

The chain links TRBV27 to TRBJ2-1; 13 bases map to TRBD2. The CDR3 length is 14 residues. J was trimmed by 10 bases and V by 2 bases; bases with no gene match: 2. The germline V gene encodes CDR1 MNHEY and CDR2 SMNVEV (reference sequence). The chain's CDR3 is CASSLQTSGREQFF. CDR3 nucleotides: TGTGCCAGCAGTTTACAGACTAGCGGGAGGGAGCAGTTCTTC.

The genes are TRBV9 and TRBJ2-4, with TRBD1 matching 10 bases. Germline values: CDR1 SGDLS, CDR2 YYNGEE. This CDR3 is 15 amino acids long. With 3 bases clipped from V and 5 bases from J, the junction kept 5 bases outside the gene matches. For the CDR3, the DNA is TGTGCCAGCAGCGGAGGCGACAGGGGGCAAAACATTCAGTACTTC. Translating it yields CASSGGDRGQNIQYF.

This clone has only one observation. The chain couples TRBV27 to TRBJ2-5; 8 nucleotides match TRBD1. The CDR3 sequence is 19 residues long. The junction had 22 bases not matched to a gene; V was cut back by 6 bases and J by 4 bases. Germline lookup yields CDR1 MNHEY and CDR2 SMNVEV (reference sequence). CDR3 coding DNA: TGTGCCAGCAGAAACCTACAGGCGGGCCAACAGGGGGAGAGAGAGACCCAGTACTTC. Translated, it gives CASRNLQAGQQGERETQYF.